These 2 T cell receptor beta chains share one sample of origin, sequenced in a study of cytomegalovirus exposure and HLA in healthy donors. Both 60 Vbeta primers and 13 Jbeta primers went into the PCR. Assay: immunoSEQ multiplex PCR; the TCRdb copy retains only in-frame clones and omits some. Here the sample spans 200,000 to 300,000 clones, about four fifths being singletons. The sequenced sample consisted of PBMCs. Receptor source: a woman aged 40 to 50 in good health and CMV-seropositive.

The chain joins TRBV27 to TRBJ1-2; TRBD1 is a possible D gene (6 bases). CDR1 and CDR2 (germline): MNHEY, SMNVEV (reference sequence). V lost 5 bases and J lost 7, with 17 bases in between. This CDR3 comprises 14 residues. The CDR3 protein is CASSPSATGAGYTF. CDR3 sequence (DNA): TGTGCCAGCAGTCCGAGCGCGACAGGTGCTGGCTACACCTTC.

The J gene is TRBJ1-2, the V gene TRBV28; TRBD1 matches 8 bases. Per the germline V gene, CDR1 is MDHEN and CDR2 is SYDVKM. The CDR3 spans 16 residues. Unmatched junction bases numbered 15, after V lost 4 bases and J lost 8 bases. The CDR3 region has the DNA TGTGCCAGCAGTTATCCGGGTGGACAGGGTGGAGGCGGCTACACCTTC. This sequence encodes CASSYPGGQGGGGYTF.